The clone carrying this T cell receptor (beta chain) was observed once. Its matching antigen is unknown. The data were obtained in a study of T-cell memory formation after mild COVID-19. Study at large: Clusters were largely donor specific. The study, taken as a whole, reports: Second-wave clones that peaked on day 37 lacked confirmed SARS-CoV-2 specificity. The study found balanced CD4/CD8 in clones contracting day 15 to 85 and a CD4+ lean in later expanders.

TCRdb used MiXCR to reprocess the 5' RACE reads, holding one entry per CDR3 protein. The table lists about 180,000 distinct CDR3 sequences, 18% of them singletons, with approximately 4% in the top ten. V was cut by 6 bases and J by 5 bases, with 10 bases left in between. CDR3 length equals 13 residues. This rearrangement joins TRBV12-3 or TRBV12-4 to TRBJ2-2; D uncertain. The sample taken for sequencing was PBMCs or a T cell subset sorted from them (not recorded which). This sequence was found in a man aged 18 to 30 who had mild COVID-19 (a few samples of this study predate the infection). Cell type and time point are not known. CDR3 in DNA: TGTGCCAGCAGCCAGATAAGGACCGGGGAGCTGTTTTTT. Amino acids: CASSQIRTGELFF.